These 27 T cell receptor beta chains originate from one sample sequenced in a study of OX40 agonist ivuxolimab in advanced cancers. The method was immunoSEQ multiplex PCR; TCRdb's version includes in-frame clones alone and lacks a portion of them. The sample has approximately 53,000 clones, over 85% seen once; the top ten hold over 20%. Sequencing used CD4+ or CD8+ T cells sorted from blood, obtained in a trial of the OX40 agonist ivuxolimab. These receptors all stem from an adult with an advanced solid tumor such as melanoma, head and neck, liver or kidney cancer.

This chain uses TRBV27 with TRBJ2-3; 7 bases match TRBD2. With V trimmed by 5 bases and J by 6 bases, 8 bases remained unmatched. CDR3 size: 14 residues. Looked up from germline, CDR1 is MNHEY and CDR2 is SMNVEV (reference sequence). CDR3 loop: CASSRRETSDTQYF. DNA for the CDR3: TGTGCCAGCAGTCGGCGGGAGACTTCGGATACGCAGTATTTT.

V is TRBV11-1 and J is TRBJ2-7; a possible D gene is TRBD1 (5 bases). Germline V CDR1 and CDR2: SGHAT, FQDESV (reference sequence). The CDR3 is made up of 12 amino acids. The V and J ends lost 4 bases and 4 bases respectively, with 8 bases between them. The CDR3 nucleotides read TGTGCCAGCAGCTCTACAGGATACGAGCAGTACTTC. Translated: CASSSTGYEQYF.

The rearrangement uses TRBV4-1 and TRBJ1-1; D is ambiguous. Germline V gene lookup returns CDR1 MGHRA and CDR2 YSYEKL. The CDR3 is 16 amino acids. V was pared by 0 bases and J by 4 bases, with 15 bases between. As DNA, the CDR3 is TGCGCCAGCAGCCAAGATAGGAGTTTGGGTGGCACTGAAGCTTTCTTT. As protein: CASSQDRSLGGTEAFF.

This clone has just a few counts. J is TRBJ1-1 and V is TRBV9, with D perhaps matching TRBD1 (5 bases). The CDR3 sequence is 8 residues long. Germline V CDR1 and CDR2: SGDLS, YYNGEE. CDR3 nucleotides: TGTGTACAGGTCGAAGCTTTCTTT. Its translation: CVQVEAFF.

This chain connects TRBV6-6 to TRBJ1-2, with a weak D call TRBD1 (5 bases). Germline CDR1 MNHNY, CDR2 SVGAGI (reference sequence). The germline V and J ends were trimmed by 2 bases and 10 bases, with 11 bases remaining between them. This CDR3 comprises 12 residues. The CDR3 nucleotides are TGTGCCAGCAGTTACCCGGGGGGACCCTACACCTTC. It specifies CASSYPGGPYTF.

The V and J genes are TRBV25-1 and TRBJ2-7; D unclear. CDR3 length equals 13 residues. Deletions cut 5 bases from V and 2 bases from J, with 10 bases between. Germline loops: CDR1 MGHDK, CDR2 SYGVNS. DNA of the CDR3: TGTGCCAGCAGTCGGGCCCGCACCTACGAGCAGTACTTC. Its translation is CASSRARTYEQYF.

The J gene is TRBJ2-7, the V gene TRBV10-3; D perhaps matches TRBD1 (6 bases). The V and J ends lost 2 bases and 1 base respectively, with 15 bases between them. The CDR3 spans 16 residues. Germline CDR1 reads ENHRY; CDR2 reads SYGVKD. CDR3: CAISEPGQGGSYEQYF. The CDR3 DNA follows: TGTGCCATCAGTGAGCCGGGGCAAGGGGGTTCCTACGAGCAGTACTTC.

The CDR3 spells CASSASGGLTNEKLFF. In DNA, the CDR3 is TGTGCCAGCAGCGCTAGCGGGGGGTTGACTAATGAAAAACTGTTTTTT. The V gene is TRBV9, the J gene TRBJ1-4; a possible D gene is TRBD1 (5 bases). Trimming removed 3 bases from V and 2 bases from J, with 14 bases in between. Germline lookup yields CDR1 SGDLS and CDR2 YYNGEE. This CDR3 contains 16 residues.

This sequence joins TRBV27 and TRBJ1-1; 9 nucleotides match TRBD1. Trimming took 3 bases from V and 3 from J; bases not matched to a gene: 2. This CDR3 spans 14 amino acids. Germline loops: CDR1 MNHEY, CDR2 SMNVEV (reference sequence). The chain's CDR3 is CASSFTGGDTEAFF. CDR3 bases: TGTGCCAGCAGTTTCACAGGGGGCGACACTGAAGCTTTCTTT.

This chain joins TRBV11-2 and TRBJ1-1; a possible D gene is TRBD1 (6 bases). Germline CDR1 reads SGHAT; CDR2 reads FQNNGV. This CDR3 is 13 amino acids long. V was trimmed by 5 bases and J by 11 bases, leaving 18 bases between them. DNA of the CDR3: TGTGCCAGCAGCCCCCCGGTAGGGGGGCCGGCTTTCTTT. Residues: CASSPPVGGPAFF.

This clone is a singleton in its sample. The chain carries TRBV5-1 and TRBJ2-7; possibly TRBD1 for D (5 bases). Deletions cut 0 bases from V and 1 base from J, with 8 bases between. The germline V gene encodes CDR1 SGHRS and CDR2 YFSETQ. The CDR3 loop spans 14 amino acids. The CDR3: CASSLARGSYEQYF. DNA of the CDR3: TGCGCCAGCAGCTTGGCTAGGGGATCCTACGAGCAGTACTTC.

The chain combines TRBV28 with TRBJ2-5, with D unresolved. This CDR3 contains 15 residues. The V and J ends lost 5 bases and 2 bases respectively, with 15 bases between them. Germline CDR1 and CDR2: MDHEN and SYDVKM. The CDR3 reads CASSRRDRRQETQYF. In nucleotides, the CDR3 is TGTGCCAGCAGTCGCCGTGACCGGCGGCAAGAGACCCAGTACTTC.

This chain joins TRBV10-2 and TRBJ2-7; D may be TRBD2 (6 bases). With 8 bases removed from V and 2 bases from J, the gap between germline ends came to 13 bases. The germline V gene encodes CDR1 WSHSY and CDR2 SAAADI. The CDR3 loop spans 13 amino acids. The CDR3 is CASLSGGAYEQYF. The CDR3 DNA sequence: TGCGCCAGCCTCAGCGGAGGGGCCTACGAGCAGTACTTC.

This chain uses TRBV6-6 with TRBJ2-2; D is uncertain. The CDR3 has 12 amino acids. V shed 6 bases and J shed 8 bases, with 10 bases lying between them. The V gene's germline CDR1 is MNHNY and CDR2 SVGAGI (reference sequence). In DNA form, the CDR3 reads TGTGCCAGCAGGTCACTGGCGGGGGAGCTGTTTTTT. Its protein is CASRSLAGELFF.

The J gene is TRBJ1-5, the V gene TRBV5-4; D is possibly TRBD1 (6 bases). With 2 bases removed from V and 3 bases from J, the gap between germline ends came to 18 bases. CDR1 and CDR2 (germline): SGHNT, YYREEE (reference sequence). The CDR3 is made up of 17 amino acids. The CDR3 bases are TGTGCCAGCAGCTTTTTCGATCCAGGGGCCTTCAATCAGCCCCAGCATTTT. Translation gives CASSFFDPGAFNQPQHF.

The gene calls are TRBV29-1 and TRBJ2-7; unclear D gene. Trimming took 2 bases from V and 0 from J, leaving 8 bases between them. This CDR3 is 13 amino acids long. Germline CDR1 SQVTM, CDR2 ANQGSEA. The CDR3 is CSVEITASYEQYF. For the CDR3, the DNA is TGCAGCGTTGAAATAACAGCCTCCTACGAGCAGTACTTC.

The V gene is TRBV6-1, the J gene TRBJ2-7; 7 nucleotides align to TRBD2. CDR3 size: 13 residues. The V segment lost 4 bases and the J segment 2 bases; nucleotides outside the gene matches: 2. Germline CDR1 MNHNS, CDR2 SASEGT. CDR3 sequence reads: CASSAGTTYEQYF. The CDR3 DNA is TGTGCCAGCAGTGCCGGGACTACCTACGAGCAGTACTTC.

This clone appeared a single time. The CDR3 region is CATSREGGNTGELFF. The CDR3 region has the DNA TGTGCCACCAGCAGAGAGGGGGGGAACACCGGGGAGCTGTTTTTT. The rearrangement joins TRBV15 to TRBJ2-2; D perhaps matches TRBD2 (6 bases). The CDR3 contains 15 residues. Germline V gives CDR1 LNHNV, CDR2 YYDKDF (reference sequence). Trimming pared 0 bases from V and 1 base from J, leaving 6 bases between.

The CDR3 DNA reads TGTGCCAGCAGTATAGCGGGAGAGACCCAGTACTTC. This encodes CASSIAGETQYF. This chain links TRBV7-2 with TRBJ2-5; 7 bases agree with TRBD2. The CDR3 has 12 amino acids. Germline assignment: CDR1 SGHTA and CDR2 FQGNSA. V dropped 6 bases and J dropped 4; count of bases not matched to a gene: 2. The whole variable domain, remainder taken from reference TRBV7-2 and TRBJ2-5, is GAGVSQSPSNKVTEKGKDVELRCDPISGHTALYWYRQSLGQGLEFLIYFQGNSAPDKSGLPSDRFSAERTGGSVSTLTIQRTQQEDSAVYLCASSIAGETQYFGPGTRLLVL.

The chain combines TRBV7-9 with TRBJ2-1, with D possibly being TRBD2 (6 bases). Germline loops: CDR1 SEHNR, CDR2 FQNEAQ (reference sequence). V was trimmed by 1 base and J by 6 bases, leaving 16 bases between them. This CDR3 has 16 residues. CDR3 sequence: CASSLGEVRPGNEQFF. The CDR3 bases are TGTGCCAGCAGCTTAGGGGAGGTGCGGCCGGGCAATGAGCAGTTCTTC.

V gene TRBV21-1 combines with J gene TRBJ2-3. TRBV21-1 counts as a pseudogene. This CDR3 comprises 12 residues. CDR3 region: CASSDRSGAQYF. CDR3 coding DNA: TGTGCCAGCAGCGACAGGTCGGGGGCGCAGTATTTT.

This clone appeared a few times. V usage is TRBV25-1 and J usage is TRBJ1-4; D remains ambiguous. The CDR3 runs 11 residues. CDR1 is MGHDK, CDR2 SYGVNS, per germline. V lost 10 bases and J 7 bases, leaving 10 bases between the germline ends. CDR3 residues: CATGPLEKLFF. CDR3 coding DNA: TGTGCCACCGGACCCCTTGAAAAACTGTTTTTT.

The chain carries TRBV2 and TRBJ2-2; tentative D call: TRBD1 (7 bases). The CDR3 has 13 amino acids. V lost 3 bases and J 7 bases, leaving 9 bases between the germline ends. Germline V gives CDR1 SNHLY, CDR2 FYNNEI. As DNA, the CDR3 is TGTGCCAGCAGTGACAGGGGGGTCGGGGAGCTGTTTTTT. Its translation is CASSDRGVGELFF.

The chain couples TRBV13 to TRBJ2-2; D unclear. Trimming took off 4 bases at V and 9 bases at J, with 12 bases between the two ends. The CDR3 length is 13 residues. Germline CDR1 and CDR2: PRHDT and FYEKMQ (reference sequence). The CDR3 sequence is CASSSALGRELFF. In DNA, the CDR3 is TGTGCCAGCAGCTCCGCCCTAGGAAGGGAGCTGTTTTTT.

The gene calls are TRBV7-2 and TRBJ2-7, with D unclear. V gave up 0 bases and J gave up 3 bases, with 9 bases separating them. The CDR3 covers 14 residues. The germline CDR1 and CDR2 sequences are SGHTA and FQGNSA. The CDR3, as DNA: TGTGCCAGCAGCTTAGCGCTCTCGCTCTACGAGCAGTACTTC. Its translation is CASSLALSLYEQYF.

Concerning this clone itself: Distinct nucleotide sequences in the sample also encode this CDR3. The V call is TRBV5-6, the J call TRBJ2-7, with 10 bases aligning to TRBD2. The junction had 2 bases not matched to a gene; V was cut back by 7 bases and J by 1 base. Germline values: CDR1 SGHDT, CDR2 YYEEEE. CDR3 length: 13 amino acids. CDR3 loop: CASRTSGSYEQYF. The DNA for the CDR3 is TGTGCCAGCCGGACTAGCGGATCCTACGAGCAGTACTTC.

The chain employs TRBV28 and TRBJ1-1; 7 bases map to TRBD1. J was trimmed by 5 bases and V by 2 bases; bases with no gene match: 8. The length of the CDR3 is 15 residues. Germline V gene data show CDR1 as MDHEN and CDR2 as SYDVKM. CDR3 nucleotides: TGTGCCAGCAGTTTAACGGCAACAGGGGAGACTGAAGCTTTCTTT. This gives the protein CASSLTATGETEAFF.